The sequence of this TCR beta chain was determined in a study of T cells in Graves' hyperthyroidism and ophthalmopathy. This clonotype has at least ten counts. Its antigen is still unknown. Whole-study findings and limits: Among clonotypes expanded in thyroid above 0.001, most were also found in blood.

Trimming pared 2 bases from V and 1 base from J, leaving 12 bases between. The CDR3 runs to 15 residues. Germline-derived CDR1 and CDR2 are SGHKS and YYEKEE (reference sequence). Amplified regions were TCR beta CDR3 sequences from RNA transcripts. The study used the HTBI primer set for a first-round RT-PCR of the TCR CDR3. TCRdb fed the multiplex PCR reads into MiXCR, producing one record per CDR3 protein. The sample has some 350,000 distinct CDR3 sequences; roughly 13% are singletons. V is TRBV5-5 and J is TRBJ1-1; D gene ambiguous. The clonotype was recovered from a woman aged 40-49 years with Graves' ophthalmopathy. The sample consisted of blood. The CDR3 spells CASSLSPETNTEAFF. For the CDR3, the DNA is TGTGCCAGCAGCTTATCCCCGGAGACGAACACTGAAGCTTTCTTT.